The TCR beta chain described here comes from a study of OX40 agonist ivuxolimab in advanced cancers. Study at large: The patients received agonistic anti-OX40 (CD134) antibody ivuxolimab. Each dose-escalation patient presented with hepatocellular carcinoma, melanoma, renal cell or head and neck cancer. Enrollees could have had prior anti-PD-1, anti-PD-L1 or anti-CTLA-4 therapy, which around 40% had received.

Here immunoSEQ multiplex PCR was the method, and the copy in TCRdb shows in-frame clones only, minus some. The data hold about 97,000 clones, with 80% to 90% observed a single time. The V end was cut by 1 base, the J end by 6 bases, with 13 bases between. The CDR3 is made up of 14 amino acids. Per germline, CDR1 LGHNA and CDR2 YSLEER. This rearrangement joins TRBV4-3 to TRBJ2-7; no clear D gene. Sequenced here: CD4+ or CD8+ T cells sorted from blood, sampled in a trial of the OX40 agonist ivuxolimab. This receptor was obtained from an adult with an advanced solid tumor such as melanoma, head and neck, liver or kidney cancer. CDR3 in DNA: TGCGCCAGCAGCCAAGTATACAGTGGCGGCGAGCAGTACTTC. Protein sequence: CASSQVYSGGEQYF.